This entry describes one T cell receptor beta chain. Its antigen is undetermined. The data originate from a study of T-cell reconstitution after alpha-beta-depleted transplantation in children. The CDR3 is 17 amino acids. With V trimmed by 5 bases and J by 0 bases, 9 bases remained unmatched. Germline-derived CDR1 and CDR2 are SGHRS and YFSETQ. Unique molecular identifiers tagged the TCRbeta library. TCRdb re-derived calls from the PCR reads in MiXCR, one entry per CDR3 protein. The sample contains 500,000 to 600,000 distinct CDR3 sequences, 25% to 30% of which appear only once. Broader study findings: Surviving recipient T cells and thymic progenitors produced the high day-60 TCRbeta diversity seen in some patients. Once a year had passed after transplant, T-cell counts and diversity came mostly from newly produced T cells.

The rearrangement uses TRBV5-1 and TRBJ2-1; 9 nucleotides match TRBD2. Specimen: PBMCs, collected before TCRalphabeta/CD19-depleted stem cell transplant. The receptor comes from a boy younger than two with Wiskott-Aldrich syndrome, due to receive a stem cell transplant. The CDR3 loop is CASRDPSGASSYNEQFF. In DNA form, the CDR3 reads TGCGCCAGCAGAGACCCTAGCGGGGCAAGCTCCTACAATGAGCAGTTCTTC.